The 14 T cell receptor beta chains below all came from one sample that was sequenced in a study of control samples from healthy donors and cancer patients. This table comes from immunoSEQ multiplex PCR, and its TCRdb copy is limited to in-frame clones, with some not included. The table lists 80,000 or so clones, roughly 91% of them singletons, with about 16% in the top ten. The sample consisted of blood. Receptors were obtained from a man in his forties or fifties in good health.

The chain links TRBV3-1 (or the pseudogene TRBV3-2) to TRBJ1-4; D is undetermined. Germline CDR1 and CDR2: LGHDT and YNNKEL (reference sequence). This CDR3 is 15 amino acids long. Trimming left V 3 bases short and J 3 bases short, with 11 bases between. The CDR3: CASSQGIQANEKLFF. In DNA form, the CDR3 reads TGTGCCAGCAGCCAGGGGATTCAAGCTAATGAAAAACTGTTTTTT.

V and J are TRBV27 and TRBJ1-6, with a weak D call TRBD1 (6 bases). CDR1 MNHEY and CDR2 SMNVEV come from the germline V gene (reference sequence). The CDR3 has 14 residues. Deletions cut 2 bases from V and 6 bases from J, with 8 bases between. The CDR3: CASSLGGRNSPLHF. The CDR3 nucleotides are TGTGCCAGCAGTTTAGGGGGCCGTAATTCACCCCTCCACTTT.

The V and J genes are TRBV6-5 and TRBJ2-7, with 11 bases aligning to TRBD2. Germline V gene sequence: CDR1 MNHEY, CDR2 SVGAGI. There are 14 residues in the CDR3. V was pared by 7 bases and J by 4 bases, with 6 bases of the junction left unmatched. CDR3 sequence: CASNPSGGKYEQYF. For the CDR3, the DNA is TGTGCCAGCAACCCTAGCGGGGGGAAATACGAGCAGTACTTC.

The V gene is TRBV7-9, the J gene TRBJ1-6, with a weak D call TRBD1 (5 bases). There are 13 residues in the CDR3. The V end was cut by 3 bases, the J end by 8 bases, with 8 bases between. The V gene's germline CDR1 is SEHNR and CDR2 FQNEAQ (reference sequence). This CDR3 reads CASSLGGDSPLHF. In DNA form, the CDR3 reads TGTGCCAGCAGCTTGGGGGGGGATTCACCCCTCCACTTT.

The chain links TRBV29-1 to TRBJ2-3, with D maybe TRBD1 (5 bases). The V and J ends lost 5 bases and 4 bases respectively, with 16 bases between them. The CDR3 has 14 amino acids. Germline CDR1 reads SQVTM; CDR2 reads ANQGSEA. The CDR3 bases are TGCAGCGTTAAAAGGGCGATAGGGGCAGATACGCAGTATTTT. Its translation: CSVKRAIGADTQYF.

The genes are TRBV7-2 and TRBJ1-2; D may be TRBD1 (6 bases). Germline V CDR1 and CDR2: SGHTA, FQGNSA. With 3 bases removed from V and 4 bases from J, the gap between germline ends came to 9 bases. CDR3 length: 13 residues. The DNA for the CDR3 is TGTGCCAGCAGCTTTGACAGGCGCTATGGCTACACCTTC. The encoded protein is CASSFDRRYGYTF.

The J gene is TRBJ1-6, the V gene TRBV6-4; D may be TRBD1 (6 bases). Germline V gene lookup returns CDR1 MRHNA and CDR2 SNTAGT. V was trimmed by 2 bases and J by 10 bases, leaving 6 bases between them. This CDR3 is 12 amino acids long. CDR3 amino acids: CASSDRGSPLHF. Here the CDR3 DNA reads TGTGCCAGCAGTGACAGGGGGTCACCCCTCCACTTT.

The gene calls are TRBV11-3 and TRBJ2-5; TRBD1 might be the D (5 bases). The germline V gene encodes CDR1 SGHNT and CDR2 YENEEA. V lost 3 bases to trimming and J lost 5 bases, with 10 bases between them. This CDR3 region has 13 residues. The CDR3 region has the DNA TGTGCCAGCAGCTTTGGTGGGGCCGAGACCCAGTACTTC. Its protein product is CASSFGGAETQYF.

This clone occurred once. The chain is built from TRBV24-1 and TRBJ2-1; TRBD2 agrees at 14 bases. The germline V gene has CDR1 KGHDR and CDR2 SFDVKD. Trimming took 2 bases from V and 8 from J; bases not matched to a gene: 7. The CDR3 covers 17 residues. CDR3 region: CATSDSGLAGGIDEQFF. The CDR3, as DNA: TGTGCCACCAGTGATTCCGGACTAGCGGGGGGAATCGATGAGCAGTTCTTC.

This rearrangement joins TRBV5-6 to TRBJ1-1, with 9 bases fitting TRBD1. The CDR3 runs 16 residues. The V gene's germline CDR1 is SGHDT and CDR2 YYEEEE. Trimming removed 2 bases from V and 5 bases from J; junction bases left unmatched: 10. The CDR3 DNA sequence: TGTGCCAGCAGCTTTACAGGGGGCGTTTCGTTTACTGAAGCTTTCTTT. Translating gives CASSFTGGVSFTEAFF.

The CDR3 region is CASSVQGDTEAFF. For the CDR3, the DNA is TGCGCCAGCAGCGTACAGGGCGACACTGAAGCTTTCTTT. The rearrangement links TRBV4-1 to TRBJ1-1; D is possibly TRBD1 (6 bases). Trimming pared 5 bases from V and 3 bases from J, leaving 10 bases between. This CDR3 comprises 13 residues. Germline CDR1 reads MGHRA; CDR2 reads YSYEKL.

This clone was seen a single time. V usage is TRBV5-1 and J usage is TRBJ2-2; 8 nucleotides align to TRBD1. The CDR3 is 15 amino acids. Germline V gene lookup returns CDR1 SGHRS and CDR2 YFSETQ. V was clipped by 4 bases and J by 3 bases; unmatched bases: 5. CDR3 in DNA: TGCGCCAGCAGCCCTGGACAGGGTTACACCGGGGAGCTGTTTTTT. It translates to CASSPGQGYTGELFF. The complete variable domain, with remaining parts taken from reference TRBV5-1 and TRBJ2-2, reads KAGVTQTPRYLIKTRGQQVTLSCSPISGHRSVSWYQQTPGQGLQFLFEYFSETQRNKGNFPGRFSGRQFSNSRSEMNVSTLELGDSALYLCASSPGQGYTGELFFGEGSRLTVL.

With respect to this clone: The junction shows a germline mismatch at one end, possibly a read error. V gene TRBV5-5 combines with J gene TRBJ2-3; the D is unclear. CDR3 length: 15 amino acids. Germline assignment: CDR1 SGHKS and CDR2 YYEKEE (reference sequence). The CDR3 DNA sequence: TGTGCCAGCACCTTGGGGTGGGCTTTAACAGATACGCAGTATTTT. Protein sequence: CASTLGWALTDTQYF.

V gene TRBV18 combines with J gene TRBJ2-6; 8 positions agree with TRBD1. Germline CDR1 reads KGHSH; CDR2 reads LQKENI. The CDR3 spans 18 residues. V dropped 3 bases and J dropped 0; count of bases not matched to a gene: 7. For the CDR3, the DNA is TGTGCCAGCTCACCCTGGGACAGGTCACACTCTGGGGCCAACGTCCTGACTTTC. Translating gives CASSPWDRSHSGANVLTF.